This is a list of T cell receptor beta chains from one sample in a study of T cells in Graves' hyperthyroidism and ophthalmopathy. From the multiplex PCR reads, TCRdb called clonotypes with MiXCR, one entry per CDR3 protein. The sample yields a few hundred thousand distinct CDR3 sequences, roughly 22% seen once. The sequenced material came from blood. The receptors come from a woman in her seventies with Graves' ophthalmopathy. Each CDR3 is given with its conserved first and last residue. D genes are given only for firm matches. Size is omitted from some rows. Given values are once, few, many or a class for expanded clones.

cdr3_aa,cdr3_nt,cdr3_length,j_call,clone_size,d_call,v_call
CASSLNSKAGARYEQYF,TGTGCCAGCAGTTTAAATTCAAAAGCGGGAGCAAGGTACGAGCAGTACTTC,17,TRBJ2-7,.,TRBD2,TRBV27
CASRRLAGTSYNEQFF,TGTGCCAGCAGGCGACTAGCGGGGACCTCCTACAATGAGCAGTTCTTC,16,TRBJ2-1,many,TRBD2,TRBV6-2/TRBV6-3
CASSYRRGIKYEQYF,TGTGCCAGCAGTTACAGACGCGGGATAAAATACGAGCAGTACTTC,15,TRBJ2-7,.,.,TRBV6-5
CASSLAPRRPNTGELFF,TGTGCCAGCAGCTTAGCCCCCAGGCGACCGAACACCGGGGAGCTGTTTTTT,17,TRBJ2-2,.,.,TRBV7-2
CASSYSGLAPQETQYF,TGTGCCAGCAGCTACTCTGGACTAGCGCCCCAAGAGACCCAGTACTTC,16,TRBJ2-5,few,TRBD2,TRBV11-3
CASGIQGTSFPYNEQFF,TGTGCTAGTGGTATCCAAGGGACTAGCTTCCCTTACAATGAGCAGTTCTTC,17,TRBJ2-1,few,TRBD2,TRBV12-5
CASSSGRRNTEAFF,TGTGCCAGTAGTAGTGGACGGCGGAACACTGAAGCTTTCTTT,14,TRBJ1-1,few,.,TRBV19
CASSDGTLLRTIYF,TGTGCCAGCAGTGACGGGACCCTACTCCGGACCATATATTTT,14,TRBJ1-3,.,.,TRBV3-1
CASSLATAGAKNIQYF,TGCGCCAGCAGCTTGGCCACCGCTGGGGCCAAAAACATTCAGTACTTC,16,TRBJ2-4,.,.,TRBV5-1
CASSLGHHTDTQYF,TGCGCCAGCAGCCTGGGACACCACACAGATACGCAGTATTTT,14,TRBJ2-3,.,.,TRBV5-1